The 3 T cell receptor beta chains in this list originate from one sample, sequenced in a study of T cell responses to AZD1222 COVID-19 vaccine. TCRdb's table, derived via immunoSEQ multiplex PCR, lists solely in-frame clones and lacks some. The sample shows 80,000 to 100,000 clones, around 90% of them seen only once. Sample: peripheral blood, taken on day 0 of AZD1222 vaccination. All receptors derive from an adult in good health.

The rearrangement uses TRBV2 and TRBJ2-3; possible D gene TRBD2, 5 bases. This CDR3 spans 14 amino acids. V was clipped by 6 bases and J by 0 bases, with 10 bases between them. Germline CDR1 is SNHLY and CDR2 is FYNNEI. CDR3 amino acids: CASSSGTSTDTQYF. The CDR3 region has the DNA TGTGCCAGCAGCAGCGGTACTAGCACAGATACGCAGTATTTT.

The CDR3 coding sequence is TGTGCCAGCAGCCCCGGGAGTGCCGGGGAGCTGTTTTTT. Amino acid sequence: CASSPGSAGELFF. The chain uses TRBV7-9 and TRBJ2-2; D perhaps matches TRBD2 (6 bases). Trimming stripped 5 bases from V and 6 bases from J, with 10 bases between. Germline lookup yields CDR1 SEHNR and CDR2 FQNEAQ (reference sequence). The CDR3 contains 13 residues.

The chain employs TRBV7-9 and TRBJ2-4; 8 bases align to TRBD2. CDR1 and CDR2 from the germline V gene are SEHNR and FQNEAQ (reference sequence). The CDR3 has 16 residues. Germline trimming cut 5 bases from V and 6 bases from J; bases unmatched to any gene: 12. The CDR3 bases are TGTGCCAGCAGCGCACCCCCGGGAGGGGGGGGAAACATTCAGTACTTC. As protein: CASSAPPGGGGNIQYF. Full variable domain (outside the CDR3, taken from reference TRBV7-9 and TRBJ2-4): DTGVSQNPRHKITKRGQNVTFRCDPISEHNRLYWYRQTLGQGPEFLTYFQNEAQLEKSRLLSDRFSAERPKGSFSTLEIQRTEQGDSAMYLCASSAPPGGGGNIQYFGAGTRLSVL.